This T cell receptor beta chain came from a study of blood T cell repertoires in COVID-19. Germline CDR1 and CDR2: SGHTA and FQGTGA. The junction had 12 bases not matched to a gene; V was cut back by 4 bases and J by 9 bases. The CDR3 has 18 residues. The participants were between roughly 18 and 100 years old and came from 20 to 30 US areas. Sequencing used immunoSEQ multiplex PCR; TCRdb keeps in-frame clones, though not all of them. Here the sample spans 250,000 to 300,000 clones, around 92% being singletons. The genes are TRBV7-3 and TRBJ2-1; TRBD2 aligns across 16 bases. Source material: PBMCs or T cells enriched from blood (not recorded which). This TCR came from a woman aged 60-75 years who had recovered from COVID-19. This CDR3 reads CASSWFSGTSGRGGEQFF. For the CDR3, the DNA is TGTGCCAGCAGCTGGTTCTCCGGGACTAGCGGGAGGGGAGGTGAGCAGTTCTTC.